This TCR beta chain was obtained from a study of blood T cell repertoires in COVID-19. About the study: Samples came from the United States, Italy and Spain, spanning acute and convalescent COVID-19. T cells, B-cell-depleted T cells, or PBMCs provided the cDNA or gDNA that served as material.

The CDR3 runs to 15 residues. The germline gives CDR1 SGDLS, CDR2 YYNGEE. V lost 3 bases, J lost 5 bases, and 17 bases lay in between. As processed by the authors: Nucleated cell number was recorded as an estimate derived from reference gene primer amplification. Clones were read by immunoSEQ multiplex PCR, and TCRdb kept only the in-frame ones, dropping some. V and J calls and clone size come straight from that table; D and trimming were deduced from the DNA. In the table there are under 250,000 clones, around nine tenths of which are singletons. Seattle patients were enrolled while actively infected and followed longitudinally.

This sequence was found in a man between 50 and 59 years old with COVID-19, enrolled during active disease. This sequence joins TRBV9 and TRBJ2-5; possible D gene TRBD1, 6 bases. Sequenced material: peripheral blood. The CDR3 protein is CASSATGSYRETQYF. CDR3 bases: TGTGCCAGCAGCGCCACAGGGTCTTACAGGGAGACCCAGTACTTC.